The present TCR beta chain was sequenced within a study of T cell clonality in common variable immunodeficiency. Overall study results and limits: CVID subjects shared fewer TCRbeta clones than healthy controls did. Repertoire-complication correlations in CVID were limited by patient heterogeneity.

Most patients and controls had Caucasian heritage. The CDR3 is 15 residues long. Per germline, CDR1 SGHRS and CDR2 YFSETQ. The ends lost 4 bases at V and 5 bases at J; junction bases unmatched: 9. The protocol was immunoSEQ multiplex PCR, while the TCRdb copy is restricted to in-frame clones and leaves out a portion. The sample has tens of thousands of clones, none seen only once. This clone was seen ten or more times. The antigen is unknown. The CDR3 end falls 3 residues outside the read, so it is completed with the germline J gene. The source of this sequence is a person aged 18 to 75 in good health. The chain has TRBV5-1 and TRBJ2-1, with 7 positions matching TRBD1. The source material was peripheral blood mononuclear cells. CDR3 DNA, as far as it was read: TGCGCCAGCAGCGTACAGGGGTTACGACACAATGAG. Protein sequence: CASSVQGLRHNE. The entire CDR3 is CASSVQGLRHNEQFF.